The clone carrying this T cell receptor (beta chain) was found a few times. These data belong to a study of blood T cell repertoires in COVID-19. J lost 11 bases, V lost 4 bases, and 4 bases had no gene match. The CDR3 is made up of 14 amino acids. Germline CDR1 and CDR2: SGHNT and YYREEE (reference sequence). Data came from immunoSEQ multiplex PCR; TCRdb stores just in-frame clones and leaves some out. The sample holds about 270,000 clones; approximately 89% are singletons and the top ten take 2.8%. The specimen sequenced was PBMCs or T cells enriched from blood (not recorded which). The V call is TRBV5-4, the J call TRBJ1-6; 12 nucleotides align to TRBD1. The TCR was taken from a man aged 40-55 years who had been exposed to COVID-19. This CDR3 reads CASSEGQGATPLHF. The CDR3 DNA reads TGTGCCAGCAGCGAGGGACAGGGGGCGACACCCCTCCACTTT.